This T cell receptor beta chain was found in a study of control samples from healthy donors and cancer patients (dated by TCRdb to 2020 to 2022). The protocol used for the library was the immunoSEQ multiplex PCR assay. TCRdb obtained this table from immuneACCESS and retained in-frame rearrangements with V and J assigned. These tables miss some clones; where compared with another copy, unresolved V genes account for less than half of the shortfall, and the remainder is unexplained. The sample has around 130,000 clones on record, about 92% of them singletons. The leading ten clones occupy about 1.5% of the sample. The CDR3 starts with the cysteine, ends with the phenylalanine, and has 14 residues. Solely the CDR3 DNA is kept, with 42 bases framed from the first base. The germline V gene specifies MGHRA as CDR1 and YSYEKL as CDR2. Germline trimming amounts to 6 bases on V and 3 bases on J, with 4 as the count of junction bases outside the gene matches.

Worth noting for this clone: Its antigen remains unidentified. There are no base qualities to consult, and no much larger clone falls within one base.

The chain is made from TRBV4-1 and TRBJ2-5; TRBD2 lines up with 10 middle nucleotides. Sequenced sample: PBMCs. The sequence was obtained from a middle-aged man with head and neck cancer. In nucleotides, the sequence is TGCGCCAGCAGGCCCGGACTAGCGGAAGAGACCCAGTACTTC. This yields the protein CASRPGLAEETQYF.